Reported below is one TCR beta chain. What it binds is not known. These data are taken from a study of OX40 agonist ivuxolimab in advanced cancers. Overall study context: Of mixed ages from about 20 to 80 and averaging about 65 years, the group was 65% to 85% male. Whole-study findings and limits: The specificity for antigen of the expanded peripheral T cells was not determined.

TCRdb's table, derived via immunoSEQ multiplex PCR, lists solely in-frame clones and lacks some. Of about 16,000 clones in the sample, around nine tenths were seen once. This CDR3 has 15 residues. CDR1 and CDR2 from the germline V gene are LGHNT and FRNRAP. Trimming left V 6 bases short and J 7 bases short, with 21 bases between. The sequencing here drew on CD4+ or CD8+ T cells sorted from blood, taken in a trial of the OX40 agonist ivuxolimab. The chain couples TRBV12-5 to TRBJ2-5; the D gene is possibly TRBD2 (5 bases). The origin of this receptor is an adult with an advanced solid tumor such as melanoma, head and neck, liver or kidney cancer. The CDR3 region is CASGNQADAPGTQYF. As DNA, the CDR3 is TGTGCTAGTGGGAACCAAGCGGACGCACCGGGGACCCAGTACTTC.